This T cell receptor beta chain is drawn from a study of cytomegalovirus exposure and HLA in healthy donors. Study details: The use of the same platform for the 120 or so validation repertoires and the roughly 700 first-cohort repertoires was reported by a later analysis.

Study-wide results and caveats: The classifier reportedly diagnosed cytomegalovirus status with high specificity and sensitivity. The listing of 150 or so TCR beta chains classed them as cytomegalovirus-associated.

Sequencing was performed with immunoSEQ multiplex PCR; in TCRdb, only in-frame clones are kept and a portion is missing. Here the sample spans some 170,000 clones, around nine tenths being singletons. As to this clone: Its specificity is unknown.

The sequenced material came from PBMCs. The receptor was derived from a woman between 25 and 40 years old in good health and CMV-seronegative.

CDR3: CSAGGDHEQYF. The CDR3 DNA reads as TGCAGCGCTGGGGGGGACCACGAGCAGTACTTC. The chain links TRBV29-1 to TRBJ2-7; 7 bases line up with TRBD2. Germline values: CDR1 SQVTM, CDR2 ANQGSEA. The trim removed 7 bases at V and 5 bases at J, leaving 5 bases unmatched. The CDR3 length is 11 residues.